Below, 32 T cell receptor beta chains from the same sample are listed, as sequenced in a study of CD8+CD57+ T cells in acquired aplastic anemia. The template used for profiling TCR beta VDJ and CDR3 was genomic DNA. Using its own MiXCR run on the reads, TCRdb lists one record per CDR3 protein. The repertoire holds about 190,000 distinct CDR3 sequences, roughly 56% seen once, with roughly 15% in the top ten. The source material was sorted CD4+, CD8+, or CD8+CD57+ T cells (not recorded which) from PBMCs. These receptors all come from a human donor in good health, serving as a control.

About this clonotype itself: Germline and junction disagree at one end, which may indicate a read error. V and J are TRBV7-9 and TRBJ1-1; TRBD1 might be the D (5 bases). This CDR3 is 15 amino acids long. Germline V gives CDR1 SEHNR, CDR2 FQNEAQ (reference sequence). Here the CDR3 DNA reads TGTGCCAGCAGCCCCTACGTGCGGGGGTTCCGCGAAGCCTTCTTT. This gives the protein CASSPYVRGFREAFF.

As concerns this clonotype: At one boundary the junction diverges from the germline segment, which might be a read error. The chain is built from TRBV12-3 or TRBV12-4 and TRBJ1-6; D remains ambiguous. The CDR3 runs 13 residues. CDR3 loop: CASSRKIPSPPHF. The CDR3 region has the DNA TGTGCCAGCAGCCGTAAAATACCTTCACCCCCCCACTTT.

This chain uses TRBV2 with TRBJ1-1; D unresolved. The CDR3 length is 12 residues. The germline V and J ends were trimmed by 5 bases and 6 bases, with 10 bases remaining between them. CDR1 is SNHLY, CDR2 FYNNEI, per germline. CDR3 sequence: CASSPRSSEAFF. The CDR3 DNA reads as TGTGCCAGCAGTCCTAGGTCCTCTGAAGCTTTCTTT.

Turning to this clonotype: Possible read error: a much larger clone is one base away. The rearrangement uses TRBV24-1 and TRBJ1-2; D gene unclear. The CDR3 loop spans 13 amino acids. Between the trimmed V and J ends, which lost 6 bases and 4 bases, there was a span of 11 bases. CDR1 and CDR2 from the germline V gene are KGHDR and SFDVKD. DNA for the CDR3: TGTGCCACCAGTTACTGGGTTAGCTATGGCTACACCTTC. Its translation: CATSYWVSYGYTF.

This clonotype was seen a single time. The CDR3 is CASSYYSGSSYEQYF. DNA of the CDR3: TGTGCCAGCAGCTACTATAGCGGGAGCTCCTACGAGCAGTACTTC. The chain couples TRBV7-6 to TRBJ2-7; 9 bases agree with TRBD2. Per germline, CDR1 SGHVS and CDR2 FNYEAQ. This CDR3 contains 15 residues. J was trimmed by 0 bases and V by 4 bases; bases with no gene match: 4.

In its sample, this clonotype was seen many times. The genes are TRBV6-6 and TRBJ2-1; a possible D gene is TRBD1 (6 bases). With 2 bases removed from V and 5 bases from J, the gap between germline ends came to 10 bases. This CDR3 region has 14 residues. The germline gives CDR1 MNHNY, CDR2 SVGAGI (reference sequence). CDR3 loop: CASSYQGTHNEQFF. For the CDR3, the DNA is TGTGCCAGCAGTTACCAGGGGACGCACAATGAGCAGTTCTTC.

This clonotype appeared a single time. It may be a read error: a sequence one base away is much more abundant. V and J are TRBV27 and TRBJ1-2, with 8 bases that match TRBD1. J was trimmed by 3 bases and V by 4 bases; bases with no gene match: 7. Germline V gives CDR1 MNHEY, CDR2 SMNVEV (reference sequence). The CDR3 extends over 15 amino acids. In DNA form, the CDR3 reads TGTGCCAGCAGTTCGACAGGGGACTCGTACTATGGCTACACCTTC. Translating it yields CASSSTGDSYYGYTF.

This clonotype was counted at least ten times. The rearrangement joins TRBV5-8 to TRBJ1-2, with unresolved D. Per germline, CDR1 SGHTS and CDR2 YDEGEE. This CDR3 has 13 amino acids. The ends were cut back, 0 bases at V and 4 bases at J, with 7 bases in the middle. For the CDR3, the DNA is TGTGCCAGCAGCTTGGCTTCTTCCTATGGCTACACCTTC. Its translation: CASSLASSYGYTF.

Points on this clonotype: A read error may be the cause here, since a much bigger clone is one base away. V usage is TRBV9 and J usage is TRBJ1-2, with 7 positions matching TRBD1. Germline assignment: CDR1 SGDLS and CDR2 YYNGEE. This CDR3 is 13 amino acids long. DNA for the CDR3: TGTGCCAGCGGCGTAGACAGGGACTATGGCTACACCTTC. Protein: CASGVDRDYGYTF. Using reference TRBV9 and TRBJ1-2 for the parts outside the CDR3, the full variable domain is DSGVTQTPKHLITATGQRVTLRCSPRSGDLSVYWYQQSLDQGLQFLIQYYNGEERAKGNILERFSAQQFPDLHSELNLSSLELGDSALYFCASGVDRDYGYTFGSGTRLTVV.

This clonotype appeared many times. The chain uses TRBV6-5 and TRBJ1-6; D remains unclear. The V gene lost 0 bases and the J gene lost 0 bases, with 9 bases spanning the gap. CDR3 size: 17 residues. Germline values: CDR1 MNHEY, CDR2 SVGAGI. The CDR3 reads CASSYSGRSSYNSPLHF. CDR3 DNA: TGTGCCAGCAGTTACTCGGGTCGGAGCTCCTATAATTCACCCCTCCACTTT.

The table lists this clonotype with a few counts. This chain links TRBV10-3 with TRBJ2-3; D perhaps matches TRBD1 (6 bases). Trimming shortened V by 7 bases and J by 0 bases, and 8 bases separated the two germline ends. The length of the CDR3 is 13 residues. Germline V gives CDR1 ENHRY, CDR2 SYGVKD. In DNA form, the CDR3 reads TGTGCCATCAAGGGGGACAGCACAGATACGCAGTATTTT. Its protein product is CAIKGDSTDTQYF.

The V gene is TRBV7-9, the J gene TRBJ2-3; D is ambiguous. The V gene's germline CDR1 is SEHNR and CDR2 FQNEAQ (reference sequence). CDR3 size: 12 residues. Trimming shortened V by 6 bases and J by 6 bases, and 10 bases separated the two germline ends. The CDR3 DNA reads TGTGCCAGCAGTACGACTGGGGATACGCAGTATTTT. The encoded protein is CASSTTGDTQYF. Drawing the rest from reference TRBV7-9 and TRBJ2-3, the complete variable domain is DTGVSQNPRHKITKRGQNVTFRCDPISEHNRLYWYRQTLGQGPEFLTYFQNEAQLEKSRLLSDRFSAERPKGSFSTLEIQRTEQGDSAMYLCASSTTGDTQYFGPGTRLTVL.

This clonotype was found many times. J is TRBJ1-3 and V is TRBV12-5, with a weak D call TRBD1 (6 bases). V was shortened by 6 bases and J by 3 bases, with 9 bases between the two germline ends. There are 13 residues in the CDR3. The V gene's germline CDR1 is LGHNT and CDR2 FRNRAP. The CDR3 sequence: CASGGQSGNTIYF. DNA of the CDR3: TGTGCTAGTGGGGGACAAAGTGGAAACACCATATATTTT.

Turning to this clonotype: Here the CDR3 omits its conserved ending phenylalanine or tryptophan, so a read error is the likely source. The chain joins TRBV29-1 to TRBJ1-1; the D gene is possibly TRBD1 (5 bases). CDR1 is SQVTM, CDR2 ANQGSEA, per germline. This CDR3 spans 11 amino acids. Between the trimmed V and J ends, which lost 4 bases and 10 bases, there was a span of 13 bases. CDR3 sequence (DNA): TGCAGCGTTGGTGGCGGGGGTGGAGCTTTCATT. Translated, it gives CSVGGGGGAFI.

CDR3 residues: CASSLGGQGTYGYTF. CDR3 DNA sequence: TGTGCCAGCAGCTTAGGAGGACAGGGGACCTATGGCTACACCTTC. The V gene is TRBV7-8, the J gene TRBJ1-2; the match to TRBD1 covers 9 bases. The V gene's germline CDR1 is SGHVS and CDR2 FQNEAQ. The CDR3 consists of 15 residues. After removal of 1 base from V and 4 bases from J, the junction contained 4 bases not matched to a gene. The full variable domain, its missing parts supplied by reference TRBV7-8 and TRBJ1-2, is GAGVSQSPRYKVAKRGQDVALRCDPISGHVSLFWYQQALGQGPEFLTYFQNEAQLDKSGLPSDRFFAERPEGSVSTLKIQRTQQEDSAVYLCASSLGGQGTYGYTFGSGTRLTVV.

There are many counts of this clonotype. The chain links TRBV4-3 to TRBJ2-2; D not resolved. The germline V gene has CDR1 LGHNA and CDR2 YSLEER. Trimming took 3 bases from V and 6 from J, leaving 8 bases between them. The CDR3 has 13 amino acids. CDR3 bases: TGCGCCAGCAGCCAGGAGCTCCCCGGGGAGCTGTTTTTT. Its translation is CASSQELPGELFF.

This clonotype has at least ten counts. The CDR3 protein is CASSRHSTGRGYSNQPQHF. The CDR3 DNA follows: TGTGCCAGTAGTAGACATTCCACAGGGCGGGGGTATAGCAATCAGCCCCAGCATTTT. The V gene is TRBV19, the J gene TRBJ1-5; the D gene is possibly TRBD1 (6 bases). This CDR3 comprises 19 residues. Germline assignment: CDR1 LNHDA and CDR2 SQIVND (reference sequence). Trimming cost V 4 bases and J 0 bases, with 22 bases left between them.

The chain combines TRBV10-2 with TRBJ2-7, with TRBD1 matching over 11 bases. V shed 7 bases and J 2 bases; nucleotides not matched to a gene: 10. Looked up from germline, CDR1 is WSHSY and CDR2 is SAAADI. This CDR3 has 16 amino acids. DNA of the CDR3: TGCGCCAGCAACGCCGGGACAGGGGGACTCCCCTACGAGCAGTACTTC. It codes for CASNAGTGGLPYEQYF.

This clonotype was counted a few times. The V and J genes are TRBV24-1 and TRBJ2-2; 11 bases agree with TRBD2. The CDR3 is 19 amino acids. Germline V lookup: CDR1 KGHDR, CDR2 SFDVKD. Losses at the gene ends were 2 bases for V and 3 bases for J; bases not matched to a gene: 10. CDR3 DNA sequence: TGTGCCACCAGTGATTCCGTACTAGCGGGAGATGCGGACACCGGGGAGCTGTTTTTT. It translates to CATSDSVLAGDADTGELFF.

This clonotype was counted only a few times. This rearrangement joins TRBV5-1 to TRBJ1-1; 9 bases are a match to TRBD1. The ends lost 5 bases at V and 1 base at J; junction bases unmatched: 6. Germline CDR1 is SGHRS and CDR2 is YFSETQ. The CDR3 loop spans 15 amino acids. The CDR3 loop reads CASSGPGQGNTEAFF. As DNA, the CDR3 is TGCGCCAGCAGTGGTCCGGGACAGGGGAACACTGAAGCTTTCTTT.

This clonotype was seen ten or more times. The chain employs TRBV11-1 and TRBJ1-3; D unresolved. Trimming cost V 1 base and J 0 bases, with 4 bases left between them. CDR1 is SGHAT and CDR2 is FQDESV in the germline V gene (reference sequence). CDR3 length equals 14 residues. CDR3: CASSLVSSGNTIYF. The DNA of the CDR3 is TGTGCCAGCAGCTTAGTCTCCTCTGGAAACACCATATATTTT.

The V call is TRBV2, the J call TRBJ2-7, with a weak D call TRBD1 (5 bases). CDR1 is SNHLY and CDR2 is FYNNEI in the germline V gene. CDR3 length: 14 residues. V was pared by 6 bases and J by 2 bases, with 14 bases between. The DNA for the CDR3 is TGTGCCAGCAGCGCTGTGGGGCCGACCTACGAGCAGTACTTC. Translating gives CASSAVGPTYEQYF.

This clonotype showed up many times. The J gene is TRBJ1-1, the V gene TRBV7-2, with D hard to call. Germline CDR1 SGHTA, CDR2 FQGNSA. The CDR3 covers 11 residues. Trimming pared 3 bases from V and 7 bases from J, leaving 6 bases between. CDR3 in DNA: TGTGCCAGCAGCTTCAGACTTGAAGCTTTCTTT. It yields the protein CASSFRLEAFF.

The genes are TRBV24-1 and TRBJ2-7; D not certain. V lost 5 bases to trimming and J lost 4 bases, with 11 bases between them. CDR3 length equals 13 residues. Germline assignment: CDR1 KGHDR and CDR2 SFDVKD. The CDR3 here is CATSAFLGYEQYF. CDR3 DNA sequence: TGTGCCACCAGTGCTTTCCTGGGATACGAGCAGTACTTC.

This sequence joins TRBV29-1 and TRBJ1-2; unclear D gene. V lost 3 bases to trimming and J lost 8 bases, with 7 bases between them. The CDR3 contains 10 residues. Germline V gene data show CDR1 as SQVTM and CDR2 as ANQGSEA. Here the CDR3 DNA reads TGCAGCGTTGATTCCGGGGGCTACACCTTC. Translating it yields CSVDSGGYTF.

This clonotype was counted a few times. The V call is TRBV10-3, the J call TRBJ1-2; 8 positions match TRBD1. V lost 9 bases to trimming and J lost 3 bases; unmatched junction nucleotides: 9. There are 14 residues in the CDR3. The germline V gene encodes CDR1 ENHRY and CDR2 SYGVKD. DNA for the CDR3: TGTGCCATAAAGGGTCAGGGGGCGGACTATGGCTACACCTTC. Translation gives CAIKGQGADYGYTF.

The J gene is TRBJ2-1, the V gene TRBV5-1; 13 nucleotides match TRBD2. Unmatched junction bases numbered 7, after V lost 4 bases and J lost 9 bases. CDR1 is SGHRS and CDR2 is YFSETQ in the germline V gene. There are 15 residues in the CDR3. In DNA, the CDR3 is TGCGCCAGCAGCATAACTAGCGGGGGGGCGTTTGAGCAGTTCTTC. Protein: CASSITSGGAFEQFF.

This clonotype appeared a few times. The chain joins TRBV15 to TRBJ2-5; D is uncertain. Germline V gene lookup returns CDR1 LNHNV and CDR2 YYDKDF (reference sequence). The germline V and J ends were trimmed by 1 base and 5 bases, with 11 bases remaining between them. This CDR3 spans 14 amino acids. DNA of the CDR3: TGTGCCACCAGCAGAGTTAGAAGAATGGAGACCCAGTACTTC. This codes for CATSRVRRMETQYF.

This chain joins TRBV7-9 and TRBJ2-5; 9 bases line up with TRBD2. V lost 5 bases to trimming and J lost 5 bases; unmatched junction nucleotides: 9. This CDR3 spans 15 amino acids. Germline lookup yields CDR1 SEHNR and CDR2 FQNEAQ (reference sequence). CDR3 nucleotides: TGTGCCAGCAGCCAGTCAGCGGGGGGAGAGGAGACCCAGTACTTC. Translated: CASSQSAGGEETQYF.

CDR3 in DNA: TGTGCCAGCAGTGAAGAGTACGGGGTCAGAGATACGCAGTATTTT. Amino acids: CASSEEYGVRDTQYF. V usage is TRBV2 and J usage is TRBJ2-3; weak D call: TRBD2 (5 bases). Trimming shortened V by 1 base and J by 5 bases, and 13 bases separated the two germline ends. Germline V gives CDR1 SNHLY, CDR2 FYNNEI. The CDR3 is 15 amino acids.

This clonotype has at least ten counts. The chain combines TRBV7-3 with TRBJ1-2, with D unclear. The CDR3 sequence is 13 residues long. Trimming stripped 2 bases from V and 2 bases from J, with 6 bases between. In germline, CDR1 is SGHTA, CDR2 FQGTGA. CDR3 nucleotides: TGTGCCAGCAGCTTAGGAGAGAACTATGGCTACACCTTC. As protein: CASSLGENYGYTF.

This clonotype was counted once. This clone may be a read error of a much larger clone one base away. The CDR3, as DNA: TGTGCCAGCAGTTTGAACAGGGCCCCCTACGAGCAGTACTTC. It yields the protein CASSLNRAPYEQYF. V usage is TRBV27 and J usage is TRBJ2-7; tentative D call: TRBD1 (6 bases). The germline V gene encodes CDR1 MNHEY and CDR2 SMNVEV (reference sequence). The V end was cut by 3 bases, the J end by 2 bases, with 11 bases between. The CDR3 length is 14 residues.